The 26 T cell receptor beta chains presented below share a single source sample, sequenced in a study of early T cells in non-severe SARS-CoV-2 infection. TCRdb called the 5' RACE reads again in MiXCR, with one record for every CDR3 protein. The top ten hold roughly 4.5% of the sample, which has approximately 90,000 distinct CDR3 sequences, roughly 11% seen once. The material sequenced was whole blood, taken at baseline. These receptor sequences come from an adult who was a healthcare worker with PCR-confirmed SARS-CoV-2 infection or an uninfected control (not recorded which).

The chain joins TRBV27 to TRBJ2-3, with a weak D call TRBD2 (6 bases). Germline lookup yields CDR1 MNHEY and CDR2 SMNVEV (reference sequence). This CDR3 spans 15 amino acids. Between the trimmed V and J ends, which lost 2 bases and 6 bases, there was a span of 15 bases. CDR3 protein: CASSLNGGIVDTQYF. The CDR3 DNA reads TGTGCCAGCAGTTTAAACGGGGGTATCGTGGATACGCAGTATTTT.

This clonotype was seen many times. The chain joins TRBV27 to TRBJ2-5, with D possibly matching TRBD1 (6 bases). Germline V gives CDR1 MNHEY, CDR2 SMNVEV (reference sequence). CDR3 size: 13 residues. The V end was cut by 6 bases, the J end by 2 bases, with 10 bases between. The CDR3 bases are TGTGCCAGCAGGGACAGCCTACAAGAGACCCAGTACTTC. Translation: CASRDSLQETQYF.

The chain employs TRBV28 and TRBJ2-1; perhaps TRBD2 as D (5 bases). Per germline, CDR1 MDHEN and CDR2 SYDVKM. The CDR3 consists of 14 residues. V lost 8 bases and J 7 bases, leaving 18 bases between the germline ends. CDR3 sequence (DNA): TGTGCCAGCGTTGAGAGCGGTACGGGGAATGAGCAGTTCTTC. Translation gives CASVESGTGNEQFF.

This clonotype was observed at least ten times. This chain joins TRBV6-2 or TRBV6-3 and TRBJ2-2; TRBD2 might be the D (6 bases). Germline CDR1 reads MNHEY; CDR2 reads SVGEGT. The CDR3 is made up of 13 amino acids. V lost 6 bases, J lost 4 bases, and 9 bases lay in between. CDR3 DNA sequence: TGTGCCAGCAGCCCCGGGGGCACCGGGGAGCTGTTTTTT. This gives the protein CASSPGGTGELFF.

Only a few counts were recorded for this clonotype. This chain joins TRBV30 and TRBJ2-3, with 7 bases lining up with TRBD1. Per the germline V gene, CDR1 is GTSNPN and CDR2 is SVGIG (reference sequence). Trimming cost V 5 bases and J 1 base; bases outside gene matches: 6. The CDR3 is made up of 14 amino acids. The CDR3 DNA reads TGTGCCTGGGTGGGACAGACCCGCACAGATACGCAGTATTTT. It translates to CAWVGQTRTDTQYF. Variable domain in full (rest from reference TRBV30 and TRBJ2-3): SQTIHQWPATLVQPVGSPLSLECTVEGTSNPNLYWYRQAAGRGLQLLFYSVGIGQISSEVPQNLSASRPQDRQFILSSKKLLLSDSGFYLCAWVGQTRTDTQYFGPGTRLTVL.

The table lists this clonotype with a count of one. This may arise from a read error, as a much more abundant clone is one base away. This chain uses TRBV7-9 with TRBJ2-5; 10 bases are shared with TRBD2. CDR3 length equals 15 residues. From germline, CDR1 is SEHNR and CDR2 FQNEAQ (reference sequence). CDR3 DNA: TGTGCCAGCAGCTTTGGACTAGCGGACCAAGGGACCCAGTACTTC. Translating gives CASSFGLADQGTQYF.

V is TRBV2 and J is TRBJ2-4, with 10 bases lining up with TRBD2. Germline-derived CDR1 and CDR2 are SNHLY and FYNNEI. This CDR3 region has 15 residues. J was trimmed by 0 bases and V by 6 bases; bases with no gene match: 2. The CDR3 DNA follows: TGTGCCAGCAGCCTAGCGGGGGAAGCCAAAAACATTCAGTACTTC. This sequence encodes CASSLAGEAKNIQYF.

The CDR3: CASSTGQGDPGNTIYF. CDR3 in DNA: TGCGCCAGCAGCACAGGACAGGGAGATCCTGGAAACACCATATATTTT. This chain connects TRBV5-1 to TRBJ1-3; TRBD1 matches at 8 bases. CDR1 SGHRS and CDR2 YFSETQ come from the germline V gene. This CDR3 has 16 amino acids. Trimming cost V 4 bases and J 2 bases; bases outside gene matches: 8.

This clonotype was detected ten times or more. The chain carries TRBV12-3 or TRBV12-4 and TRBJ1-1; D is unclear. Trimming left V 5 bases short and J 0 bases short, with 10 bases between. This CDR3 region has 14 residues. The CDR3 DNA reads TGTGCCAGCAGTCAAGCGGGGTTGAACACTGAAGCTTTCTTT. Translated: CASSQAGLNTEAFF.

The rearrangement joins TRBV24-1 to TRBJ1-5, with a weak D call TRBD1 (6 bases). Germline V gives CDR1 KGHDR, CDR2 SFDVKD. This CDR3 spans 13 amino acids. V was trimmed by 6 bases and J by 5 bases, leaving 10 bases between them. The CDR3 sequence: CATSKDRYQPQHF. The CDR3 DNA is TGTGCCACCAGTAAAGACAGGTATCAGCCCCAGCATTTT.

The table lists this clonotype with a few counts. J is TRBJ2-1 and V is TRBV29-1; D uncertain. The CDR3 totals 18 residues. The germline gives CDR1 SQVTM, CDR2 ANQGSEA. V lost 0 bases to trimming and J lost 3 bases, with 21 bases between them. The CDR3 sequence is CSVEDRVQTERGYNEQFF. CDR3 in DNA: TGCAGCGTTGAAGATCGGGTACAAACGGAACGTGGCTACAATGAGCAGTTCTTC.

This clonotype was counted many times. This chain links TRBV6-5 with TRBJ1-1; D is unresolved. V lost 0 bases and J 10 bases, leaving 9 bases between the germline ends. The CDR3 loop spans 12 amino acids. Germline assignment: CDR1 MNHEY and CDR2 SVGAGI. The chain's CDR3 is CASSYSGLGAFF. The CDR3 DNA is TGTGCCAGCAGTTACTCTGGGCTGGGAGCTTTCTTT.

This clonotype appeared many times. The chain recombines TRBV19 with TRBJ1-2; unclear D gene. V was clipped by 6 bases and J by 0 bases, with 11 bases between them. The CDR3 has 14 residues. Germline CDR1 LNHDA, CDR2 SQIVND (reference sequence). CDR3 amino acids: CASRQSSANYGYTF. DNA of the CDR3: TGTGCCAGTAGACAGTCGTCAGCTAACTATGGCTACACCTTC. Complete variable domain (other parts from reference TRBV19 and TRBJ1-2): DGGITQSPKYLFRKEGQNVTLSCEQNLNHDAMYWYRQDPGQGLRLIYYSQIVNDFQKGDIAEGYSVSREKKESFPLTVTSAQKNPTAFYLCASRQSSANYGYTFGSGTRLTVV.

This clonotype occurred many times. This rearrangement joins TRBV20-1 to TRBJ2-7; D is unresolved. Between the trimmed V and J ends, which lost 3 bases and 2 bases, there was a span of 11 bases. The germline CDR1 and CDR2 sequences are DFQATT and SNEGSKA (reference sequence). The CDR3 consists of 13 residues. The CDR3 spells CSASREGPYEQYF. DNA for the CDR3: TGCAGTGCTAGCCGTGAAGGACCCTACGAGCAGTACTTC.

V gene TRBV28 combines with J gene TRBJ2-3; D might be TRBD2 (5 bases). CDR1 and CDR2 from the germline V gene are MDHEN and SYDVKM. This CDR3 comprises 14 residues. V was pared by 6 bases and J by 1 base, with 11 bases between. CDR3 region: CASSRGGGTDTQYF. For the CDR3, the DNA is TGTGCCAGCAGCCGCGGAGGCGGCACAGATACGCAGTATTTT.

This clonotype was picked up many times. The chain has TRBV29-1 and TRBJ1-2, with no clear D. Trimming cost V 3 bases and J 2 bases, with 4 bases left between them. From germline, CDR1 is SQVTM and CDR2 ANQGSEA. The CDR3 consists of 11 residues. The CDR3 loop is CSVEQNYGYTF. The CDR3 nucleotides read TGCAGCGTTGAGCAGAACTATGGCTACACCTTC.

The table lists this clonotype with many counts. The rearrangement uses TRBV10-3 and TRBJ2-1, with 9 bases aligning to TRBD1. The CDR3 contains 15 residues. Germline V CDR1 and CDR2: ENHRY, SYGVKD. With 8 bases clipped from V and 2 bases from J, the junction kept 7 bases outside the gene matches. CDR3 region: CAIRRDREAYNEQFF. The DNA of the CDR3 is TGTGCCATCCGCCGGGACAGGGAAGCCTACAATGAGCAGTTCTTC.

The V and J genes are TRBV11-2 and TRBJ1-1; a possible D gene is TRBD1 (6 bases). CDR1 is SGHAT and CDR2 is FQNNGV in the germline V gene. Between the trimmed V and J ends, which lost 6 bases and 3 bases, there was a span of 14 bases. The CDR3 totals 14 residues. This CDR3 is CASRQGGWHTEAFF. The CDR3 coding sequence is TGTGCCAGCAGACAGGGCGGGTGGCACACTGAAGCTTTCTTT.

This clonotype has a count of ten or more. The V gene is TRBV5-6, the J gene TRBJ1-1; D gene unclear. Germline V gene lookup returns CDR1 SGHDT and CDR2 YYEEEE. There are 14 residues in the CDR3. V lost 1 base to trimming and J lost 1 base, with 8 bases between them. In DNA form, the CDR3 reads TGTGCCAGCAGCTTGTCACTTCGGAACACTGAAGCTTTCTTT. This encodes CASSLSLRNTEAFF. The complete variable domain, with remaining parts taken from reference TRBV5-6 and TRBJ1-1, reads DAGVTQSPTHLIKTRGQQVTLRCSPKSGHDTVSWYQQALGQGPQFIFQYYEEEERQRGNFPDRFSGHQFPNYSSELNVNALLLGDSALYLCASSLSLRNTEAFFGQGTRLTVV.

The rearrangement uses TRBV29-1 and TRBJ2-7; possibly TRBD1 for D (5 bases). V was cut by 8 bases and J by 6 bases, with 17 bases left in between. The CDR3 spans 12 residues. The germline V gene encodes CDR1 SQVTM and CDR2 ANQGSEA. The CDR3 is CSILFRDGEQYF. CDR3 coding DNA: TGCAGCATCCTATTCAGGGATGGCGAGCAGTACTTC.

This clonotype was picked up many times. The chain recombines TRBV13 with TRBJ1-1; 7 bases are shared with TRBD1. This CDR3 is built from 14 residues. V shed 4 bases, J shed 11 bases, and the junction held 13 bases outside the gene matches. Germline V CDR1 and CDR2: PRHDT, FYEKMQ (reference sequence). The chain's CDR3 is CASSSGTAKWVAFF. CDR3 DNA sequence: TGTGCCAGCAGCTCCGGGACAGCTAAATGGGTGGCTTTCTTT.

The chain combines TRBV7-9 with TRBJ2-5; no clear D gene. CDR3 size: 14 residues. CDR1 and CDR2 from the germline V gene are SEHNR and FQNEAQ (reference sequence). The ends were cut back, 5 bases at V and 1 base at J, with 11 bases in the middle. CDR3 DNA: TGTGCCAGCAGCGCCCCGTGGGGCCAAGAGACCCAGTACTTC. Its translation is CASSAPWGQETQYF.

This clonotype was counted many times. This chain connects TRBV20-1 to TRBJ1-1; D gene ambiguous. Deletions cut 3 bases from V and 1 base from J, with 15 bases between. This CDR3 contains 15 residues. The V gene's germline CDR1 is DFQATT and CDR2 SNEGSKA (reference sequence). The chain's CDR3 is CSASPAVFRNTEAFF. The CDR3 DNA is TGCAGTGCTAGTCCCGCCGTTTTTCGGAACACTGAAGCTTTCTTT.

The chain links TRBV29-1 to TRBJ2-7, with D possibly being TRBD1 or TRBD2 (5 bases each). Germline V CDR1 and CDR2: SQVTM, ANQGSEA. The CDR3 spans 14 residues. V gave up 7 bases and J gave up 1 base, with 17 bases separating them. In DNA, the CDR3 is TGCAGCGCCCGGTCCCCAGAGGGGTCCTACGAGCAGTACTTC. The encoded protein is CSARSPEGSYEQYF.

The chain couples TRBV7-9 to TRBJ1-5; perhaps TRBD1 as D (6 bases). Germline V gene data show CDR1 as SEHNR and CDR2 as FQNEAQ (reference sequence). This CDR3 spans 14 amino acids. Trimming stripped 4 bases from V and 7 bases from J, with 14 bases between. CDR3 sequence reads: CASSSNRDGQPQHF. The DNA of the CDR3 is TGTGCCAGCAGCTCGAACAGGGACGGGCAGCCCCAGCATTTT.

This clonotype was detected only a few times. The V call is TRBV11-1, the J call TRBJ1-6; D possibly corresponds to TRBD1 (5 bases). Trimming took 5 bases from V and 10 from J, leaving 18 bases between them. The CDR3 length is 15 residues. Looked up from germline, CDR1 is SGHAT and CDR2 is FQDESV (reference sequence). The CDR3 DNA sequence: TGTGCCAGCAGCCCAAACTCCCTCCGGGGGTCACCCCTCCACTTT. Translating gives CASSPNSLRGSPLHF.